This T cell receptor (beta chain) was observed in a study of blood T cell repertoires in COVID-19. The wider study: Samples representing acute and convalescent COVID-19 were sourced from the United States, Italy and Spain.

Sequenced by immunoSEQ multiplex PCR; TCRdb stores in-frame clones only, minus some. The sample lists some 200,000 clones; approximately 85% were seen once. CDR1 and CDR2 (germline): SGHNT, YENEEA. J was trimmed by 1 base and V by 4 bases; bases with no gene match: 5. The CDR3 is 15 residues long. This clone appeared a single time. Everyone who took part was 18 to 89 years old, and they came from about two dozen US areas. Participant reports of clinical history set cohort assignment. This rearrangement joins TRBV11-3 to TRBJ1-1; 8 bases map to TRBD1. The TCR sequence derives from a middle-aged man who had recovered from COVID-19. Sequencing used PBMCs or T cells enriched from blood (not recorded which). CDR3 region: CASSSGQGRNTEAFF. The CDR3 DNA follows: TGTGCCAGCAGCTCCGGACAGGGTCGGAACACTGAAGCTTTCTTT.